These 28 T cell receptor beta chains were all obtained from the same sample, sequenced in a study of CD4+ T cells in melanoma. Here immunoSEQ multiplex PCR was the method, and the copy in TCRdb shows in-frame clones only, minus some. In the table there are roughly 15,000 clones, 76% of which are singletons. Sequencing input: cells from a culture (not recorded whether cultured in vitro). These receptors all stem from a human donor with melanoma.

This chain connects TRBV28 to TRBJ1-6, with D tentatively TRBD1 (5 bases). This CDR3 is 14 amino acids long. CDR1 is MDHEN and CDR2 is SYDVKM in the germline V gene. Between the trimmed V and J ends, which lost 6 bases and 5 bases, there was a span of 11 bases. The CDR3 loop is CASSRDQNNSPLHF. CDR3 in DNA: TGTGCCAGCAGCCGGGACCAAAATAATTCACCCCTCCACTTT.

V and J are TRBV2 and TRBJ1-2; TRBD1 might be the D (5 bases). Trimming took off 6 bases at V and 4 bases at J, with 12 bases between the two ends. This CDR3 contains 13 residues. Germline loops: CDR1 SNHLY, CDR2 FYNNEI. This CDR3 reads CASSLRDVYGYTF. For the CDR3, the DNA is TGTGCCAGCAGCCTCCGGGACGTCTATGGCTACACCTTC.

CDR3 in amino acids: CASSPGQGIYEQYF. CDR3 nucleotide sequence: TGTGCCAGCAGCCCAGGACAGGGAATCTACGAGCAGTACTTC. The rearrangement uses TRBV7-9 and TRBJ2-7; 8 positions agree with TRBD1. J lost 3 bases, V lost 5 bases, and 6 bases had no gene match. Germline-derived CDR1 and CDR2 are SEHNR and FQNEAQ (reference sequence). The CDR3 runs to 14 residues. Supplemented by reference TRBV7-9 and TRBJ2-7, the full variable domain reads DTGVSQNPRHKITKRGQNVTFRCDPISEHNRLYWYRQTLGQGPEFLTYFQNEAQLEKSRLLSDRFSAERPKGSFSTLEIQRTEQGDSAMYLCASSPGQGIYEQYFGPGTRLTVT.

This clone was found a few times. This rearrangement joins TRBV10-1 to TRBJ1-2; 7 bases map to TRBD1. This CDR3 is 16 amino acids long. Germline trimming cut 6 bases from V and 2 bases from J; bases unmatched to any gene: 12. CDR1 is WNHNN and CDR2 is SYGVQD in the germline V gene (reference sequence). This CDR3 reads CASRLSLRGSNYGYTF. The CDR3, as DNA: TGCGCCAGCAGGCTCAGTCTCAGGGGGAGCAACTATGGCTACACCTTC.

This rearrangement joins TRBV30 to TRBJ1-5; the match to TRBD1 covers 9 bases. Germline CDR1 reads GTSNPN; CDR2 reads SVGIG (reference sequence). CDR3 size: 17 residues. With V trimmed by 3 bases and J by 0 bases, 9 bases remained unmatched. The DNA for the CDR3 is TGTGCCTGGAGCCGGGACAGGGATCCCTATAGCAATCAGCCCCAGCATTTT. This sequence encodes CAWSRDRDPYSNQPQHF.

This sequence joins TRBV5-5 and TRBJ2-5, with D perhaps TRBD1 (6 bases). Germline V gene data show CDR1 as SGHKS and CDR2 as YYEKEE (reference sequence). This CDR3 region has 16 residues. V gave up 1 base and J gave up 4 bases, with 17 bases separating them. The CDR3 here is CASSLQGTAPRETQYF. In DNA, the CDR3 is TGTGCCAGCAGCTTGCAGGGGACGGCCCCGCGAGAGACCCAGTACTTC.

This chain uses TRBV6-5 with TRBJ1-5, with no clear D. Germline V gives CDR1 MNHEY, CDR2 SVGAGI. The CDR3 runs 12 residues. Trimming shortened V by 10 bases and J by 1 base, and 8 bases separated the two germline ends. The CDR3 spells CAISDSNQPQHF. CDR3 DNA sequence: TGTGCCATCTCCGACAGCAATCAGCCCCAGCATTTT.

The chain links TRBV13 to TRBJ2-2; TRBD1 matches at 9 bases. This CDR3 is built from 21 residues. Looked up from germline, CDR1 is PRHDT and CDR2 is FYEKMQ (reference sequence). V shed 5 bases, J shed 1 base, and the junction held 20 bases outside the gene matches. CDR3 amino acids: CASSPQSYFQQTGGNTGELFF. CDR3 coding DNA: TGTGCCAGCAGCCCCCAAAGCTATTTTCAGCAGACAGGGGGGAACACCGGGGAGCTGTTTTTT.

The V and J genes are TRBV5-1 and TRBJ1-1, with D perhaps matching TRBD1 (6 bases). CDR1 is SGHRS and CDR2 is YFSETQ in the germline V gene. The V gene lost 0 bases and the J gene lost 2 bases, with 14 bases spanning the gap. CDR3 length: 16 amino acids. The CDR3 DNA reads TGCGCCAGCAGCTTGGGGGGGGGCGCGGGCAACACTGAAGCTTTCTTT. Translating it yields CASSLGGGAGNTEAFF.

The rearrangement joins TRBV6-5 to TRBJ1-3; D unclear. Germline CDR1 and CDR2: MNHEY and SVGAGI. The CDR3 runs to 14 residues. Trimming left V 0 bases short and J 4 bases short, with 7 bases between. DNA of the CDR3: TGTGCCAGCAGTTACTCTGGTCGAGGAAACACCATATATTTT. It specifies CASSYSGRGNTIYF.

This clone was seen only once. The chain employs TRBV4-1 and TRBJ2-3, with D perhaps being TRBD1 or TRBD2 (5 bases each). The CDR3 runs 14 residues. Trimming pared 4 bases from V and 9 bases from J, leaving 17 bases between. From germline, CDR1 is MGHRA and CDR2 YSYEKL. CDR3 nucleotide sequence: TGCGCCAGCAGCCCCTGGGGAGATCAGGGCACGCAGTATTTT. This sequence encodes CASSPWGDQGTQYF.

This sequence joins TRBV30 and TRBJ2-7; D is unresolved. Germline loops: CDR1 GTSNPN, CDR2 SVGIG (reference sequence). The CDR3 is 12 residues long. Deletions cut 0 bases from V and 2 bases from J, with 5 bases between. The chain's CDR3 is CAWSVTAYEQYF. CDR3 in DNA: TGTGCCTGGAGTGTTACAGCCTACGAGCAGTACTTC.

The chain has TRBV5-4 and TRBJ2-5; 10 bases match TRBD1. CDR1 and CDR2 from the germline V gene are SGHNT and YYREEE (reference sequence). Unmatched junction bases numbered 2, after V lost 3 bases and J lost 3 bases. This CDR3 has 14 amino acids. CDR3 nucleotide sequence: TGTGCCAGCAGCTGGGGACAGGGGAAAGAGACCCAGTACTTC. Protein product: CASSWGQGKETQYF.

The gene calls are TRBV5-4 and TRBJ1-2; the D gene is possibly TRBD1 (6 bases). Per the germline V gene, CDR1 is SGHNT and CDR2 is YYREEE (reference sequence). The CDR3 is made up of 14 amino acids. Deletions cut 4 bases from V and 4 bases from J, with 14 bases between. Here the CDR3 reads CASSPPGQVYGYTF. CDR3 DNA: TGTGCCAGCAGCCCACCGGGACAAGTCTATGGCTACACCTTC.

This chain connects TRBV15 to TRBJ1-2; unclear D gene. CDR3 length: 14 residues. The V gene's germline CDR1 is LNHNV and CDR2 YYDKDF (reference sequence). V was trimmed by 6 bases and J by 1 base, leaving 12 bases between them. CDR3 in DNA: TGTGCCACCAGTTCGTCATACAGTAACTATGGCTACACCTTC. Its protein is CATSSSYSNYGYTF.

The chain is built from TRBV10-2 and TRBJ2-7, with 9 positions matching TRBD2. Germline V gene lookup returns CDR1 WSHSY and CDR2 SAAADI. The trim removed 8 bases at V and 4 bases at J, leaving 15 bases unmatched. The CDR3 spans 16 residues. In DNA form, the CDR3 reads TGCGCCAGCCTCCCGAGGGTAGCGGGGGTGGTGTACGAGCAGTACTTC. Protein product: CASLPRVAGVVYEQYF.

CDR3 in DNA: TGTGCCAGAAGCTTCCTCAACGGGGGGACGAGGAACACTGAAGCTTTCTTT. It translates to CARSFLNGGTRNTEAFF. This chain links TRBV5-3 with TRBJ1-1, with a possible D match to TRBD1 (5 bases). TRBV5-3 is treated as an ORF (open reading frame) with a function not yet certain. The CDR3 has 17 amino acids. The ends were cut back, 2 bases at V and 1 base at J, with 18 bases in the middle.

CDR3 in amino acids: CASRLGGRGYEQYF. CDR3 coding DNA: TGCGCCAGCAGGCTTGGTGGCAGGGGTTACGAGCAGTACTTC. This sequence joins TRBV5-1 and TRBJ2-7; TRBD1 might be the D (6 bases). Trimming removed 5 bases from V and 4 bases from J, with 16 bases in between. This CDR3 contains 14 residues. Germline assignment: CDR1 SGHRS and CDR2 YFSETQ.

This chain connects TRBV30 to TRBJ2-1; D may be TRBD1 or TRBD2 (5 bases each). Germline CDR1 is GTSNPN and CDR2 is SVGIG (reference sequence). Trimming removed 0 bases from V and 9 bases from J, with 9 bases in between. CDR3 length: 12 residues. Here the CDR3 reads CAWSVPGAEQFF. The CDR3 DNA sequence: TGTGCCTGGAGTGTACCCGGGGCTGAGCAGTTCTTC. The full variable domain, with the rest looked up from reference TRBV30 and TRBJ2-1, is SQTIHQWPATLVQPVGSPLSLECTVEGTSNPNLYWYRQAAGRGLQLLFYSVGIGQISSEVPQNLSASRPQDRQFILSSKKLLLSDSGFYLCAWSVPGAEQFFGPGTRLTVL.

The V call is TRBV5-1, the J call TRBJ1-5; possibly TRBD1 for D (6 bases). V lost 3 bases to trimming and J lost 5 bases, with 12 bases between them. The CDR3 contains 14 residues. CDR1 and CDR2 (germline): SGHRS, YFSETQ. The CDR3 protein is CASSSGQPHQPQHF. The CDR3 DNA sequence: TGCGCCAGCAGCTCAGGACAGCCCCATCAGCCCCAGCATTTT. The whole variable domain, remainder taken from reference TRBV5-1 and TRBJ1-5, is KAGVTQTPRYLIKTRGQQVTLSCSPISGHRSVSWYQQTPGQGLQFLFEYFSETQRNKGNFPGRFSGRQFSNSRSEMNVSTLELGDSALYLCASSSGQPHQPQHFGDGTRLSIL.

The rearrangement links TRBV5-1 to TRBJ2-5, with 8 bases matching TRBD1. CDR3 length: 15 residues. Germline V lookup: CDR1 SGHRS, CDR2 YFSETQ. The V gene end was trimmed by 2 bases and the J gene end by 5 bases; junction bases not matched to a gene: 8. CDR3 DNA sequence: TGCGCCAGCAGCTTAGGGACAGGAGATGGGGAGACCCAGTACTTC. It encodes CASSLGTGDGETQYF.

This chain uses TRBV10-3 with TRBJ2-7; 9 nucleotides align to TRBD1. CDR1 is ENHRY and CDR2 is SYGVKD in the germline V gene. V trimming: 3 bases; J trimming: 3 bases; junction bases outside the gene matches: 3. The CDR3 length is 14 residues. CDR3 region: CAISDLTGGYEQYF. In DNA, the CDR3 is TGTGCCATCAGTGACCTGACAGGGGGCTACGAGCAGTACTTC.

The CDR3: CASSLVSLSYNEQFF. For the CDR3, the DNA is TGCGCCAGCAGCTTGGTATCCCTCTCCTACAATGAGCAGTTCTTC. The V call is TRBV5-1, the J call TRBJ2-1; no clear D. Trimming took 0 bases from V and 0 from J, leaving 7 bases between them. The CDR3 runs 15 residues. Germline V gene sequence: CDR1 SGHRS, CDR2 YFSETQ.

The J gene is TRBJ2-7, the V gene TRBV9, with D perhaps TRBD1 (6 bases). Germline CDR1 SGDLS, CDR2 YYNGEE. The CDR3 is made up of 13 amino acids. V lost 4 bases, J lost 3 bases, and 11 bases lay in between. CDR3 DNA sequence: TGTGCCAGCAGCAGCCGGGACAACTACGAGCAGTACTTC. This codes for CASSSRDNYEQYF. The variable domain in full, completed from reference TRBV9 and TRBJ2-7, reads DSGVTQTPKHLITATGQRVTLRCSPRSGDLSVYWYQQSLDQGLQFLIQYYNGEERAKGNILERFSAQQFPDLHSELNLSSLELGDSALYFCASSSRDNYEQYFGPGTRLTVT.

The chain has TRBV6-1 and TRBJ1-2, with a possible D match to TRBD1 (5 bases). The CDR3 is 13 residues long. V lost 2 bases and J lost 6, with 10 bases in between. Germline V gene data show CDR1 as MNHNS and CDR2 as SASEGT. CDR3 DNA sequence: TGTGCCAGCAGTGAAAGGGGAAGGAATGGCTACACCTTC. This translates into CASSERGRNGYTF.

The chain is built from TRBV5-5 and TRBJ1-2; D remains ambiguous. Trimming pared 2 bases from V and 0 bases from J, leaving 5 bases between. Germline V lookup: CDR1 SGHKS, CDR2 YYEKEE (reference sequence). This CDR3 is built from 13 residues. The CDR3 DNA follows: TGTGCCAGCAGCTTTTTGGCTAACTATGGCTACACCTTC. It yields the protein CASSFLANYGYTF.

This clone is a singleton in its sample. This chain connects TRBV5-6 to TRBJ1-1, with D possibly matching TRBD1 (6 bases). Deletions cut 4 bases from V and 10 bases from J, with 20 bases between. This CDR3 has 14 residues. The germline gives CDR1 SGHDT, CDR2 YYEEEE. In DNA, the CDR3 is TGTGCCAGCAGCCAGGGGCTCACTTACGGAAGAGCTTTCTTT. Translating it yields CASSQGLTYGRAFF.

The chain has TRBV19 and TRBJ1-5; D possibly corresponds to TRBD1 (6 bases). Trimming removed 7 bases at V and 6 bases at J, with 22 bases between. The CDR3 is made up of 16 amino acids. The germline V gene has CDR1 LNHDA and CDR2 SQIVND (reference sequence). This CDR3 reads CASTLEWGRGPQPQHF. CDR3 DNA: TGTGCCAGTACCCTCGAGTGGGGCAGGGGACCTCAGCCCCAGCATTTT.